The next 24 T cell receptor beta chains were all read from a single sample in a study of T cells after yellow fever vaccination. TCRdb reanalysed the 5' RACE reads using MiXCR and keeps one entry per CDR3 protein. The sample has 300,000 to 400,000 distinct CDR3 sequences; about 9.5% are singletons. Sequenced here: PBMCs, sampled on the day of the first yellow fever vaccination. These receptors originate from a man aged 18 to 30 who received the YFV17D yellow fever vaccine.

This sequence joins TRBV12-3 or TRBV12-4 and TRBJ2-7; D might be TRBD1 (5 bases). The CDR3 contains 13 residues. The V end lost 5 bases, the J end lost 0 bases, and 8 bases lay between the germline ends. The CDR3 loop is CASSKTASYEQYF. The CDR3 DNA follows: TGTGCCAGCAGTAAGACAGCCTCCTACGAGCAGTACTTC.

In its sample, this clonotype was seen many times. The chain links TRBV5-1 to TRBJ1-4; perhaps TRBD1 as D (6 bases). The V gene's germline CDR1 is SGHRS and CDR2 YFSETQ. The CDR3 consists of 13 residues. Trimming took 7 bases from V and 11 from J, leaving 18 bases between them. CDR3 region: CASGRDNTDKLFF. The CDR3 DNA is TGCGCCAGCGGTCGGGACAACACCGATAAACTGTTTTTT.

This clonotype was counted between two and nine times. This chain links TRBV23-1 with TRBJ1-5; D gene ambiguous. TRBV23-1 is given ORF status, its function remaining uncertain. The V and J ends lost 10 bases and 6 bases respectively, with 16 bases between them. The CDR3 has 13 residues. The CDR3 DNA follows: TGCGCCACCCGTTTGAGGTTGGTTCAGCCCCAGCATTTT. Translating it yields CATRLRLVQPQHF.

CDR3 loop: CSVNQGADTEAFF. For the CDR3, the DNA is TGCAGCGTTAACCAGGGGGCGGACACTGAAGCTTTCTTT. This chain connects TRBV29-1 to TRBJ1-1, with 8 positions matching TRBD1. This CDR3 is 13 amino acids long. Germline values: CDR1 SQVTM, CDR2 ANQGSEA. Germline trimming cut 5 bases from V and 3 bases from J; bases unmatched to any gene: 5.

This clonotype was counted between two and nine times. The chain joins TRBV3-1 to TRBJ2-4, with D perhaps TRBD2 (5 bases). Between the trimmed V and J ends, which lost 2 bases and 7 bases, there was a span of 12 bases. The CDR3 totals 14 residues. Germline lookup yields CDR1 LGHDT and CDR2 YNNKEL (reference sequence). The CDR3 spells CASSQNYGENIQYF. The CDR3 DNA is TGTGCCAGCAGCCAAAATTACGGGGAGAACATTCAGTACTTC. The complete variable domain, with remaining parts taken from reference TRBV3-1 and TRBJ2-4, reads DTAVSQTPKYLVTQMGNDKSIKCEQNLGHDTMYWYKQDSKKFLKIMFSYNNKELIINETVPNRFSPKSPDKAHLNLHINSLELGDSAVYFCASSQNYGENIQYFGAGTRLSVL.

This clonotype was detected many times. The rearrangement uses TRBV5-1 and TRBJ2-3; 14 bases match TRBD2. The CDR3 covers 16 residues. V shed 0 bases, J shed 4 bases, and the junction held 1 base outside the gene matches. Germline assignment: CDR1 SGHRS and CDR2 YFSETQ. The CDR3 coding sequence is TGCGCCAGCAGCTTGGTGACTAGCGGGGGGGCAGATACGCAGTATTTT. Encoded protein: CASSLVTSGGADTQYF.

This clonotype was seen only a few times. This sequence joins TRBV11-2 and TRBJ1-1; TRBD1 is a possible D gene (6 bases). CDR1 SGHAT and CDR2 FQNNGV come from the germline V gene. CDR3 size: 15 residues. V lost 5 bases to trimming and J lost 2 bases, with 15 bases between them. CDR3 protein: CASSIHYRENTEAFF. The CDR3 nucleotides read TGTGCCAGCAGCATCCATTACAGGGAAAACACTGAAGCTTTCTTT.

This clonotype showed up many times. The chain uses TRBV18 and TRBJ2-2, with D unresolved. CDR3 size: 16 residues. V lost 2 bases to trimming and J lost 0 bases, with 10 bases between them. Looked up from germline, CDR1 is KGHSH and CDR2 is LQKENI. The CDR3 DNA follows: TGTGCCAGCTCACCAAGCAACCTCGCGAACACCGGGGAGCTGTTTTTT. This codes for CASSPSNLANTGELFF. Using reference TRBV18 and TRBJ2-2 for the parts outside the CDR3, the full variable domain is NAGVMQNPRHLVRRRGQEARLRCSPMKGHSHVYWYRQLPEEGLKFMVYLQKENIIDESGMPKERFSAEFPKEGPSILRIQQVVRGDSAAYFCASSPSNLANTGELFFGEGSRLTVL.

This clonotype was counted only a few times. This chain links TRBV25-1 with TRBJ2-1; TRBD2 aligns across 8 bases. The V segment lost 8 bases and the J segment 8 bases; nucleotides outside the gene matches: 5. The CDR3 is made up of 12 amino acids. Germline V lookup: CDR1 MGHDK, CDR2 SYGVNS. CDR3 protein: CASRLATHEQFF. In DNA form, the CDR3 reads TGTGCCAGCCGACTAGCGACCCATGAGCAGTTCTTC.

This chain joins TRBV10-3 and TRBJ2-7; no definite D call. From germline, CDR1 is ENHRY and CDR2 SYGVKD. CDR3 length: 14 amino acids. Trimming shortened V by 10 bases and J by 0 bases, and 16 bases separated the two germline ends. CDR3 DNA: TGTGCCACCGGTGGCGAGCCCAGCTCCTACGAGCAGTACTTC. Amino acids: CATGGEPSSYEQYF.

The table lists this clonotype with a few counts. This chain joins TRBV7-9 and TRBJ1-1, with a tentative D call TRBD1 (5 bases). This CDR3 has 12 residues. CDR1 SEHNR and CDR2 FQNEAQ come from the germline V gene (reference sequence). The V gene lost 3 bases and the J gene lost 10 bases, with 12 bases spanning the gap. In nucleotides, the CDR3 is TGTGCCAGCAGCTTCGCGGGGCCTGCAGCTTTCTTT. Residues: CASSFAGPAAFF.

Concerning this clonotype itself: One end of the junction does not line up with germline, which may come from a read error. The chain joins TRBV20-1 to TRBJ1-1; TRBD1 aligns across 10 bases. Germline lookup yields CDR1 DFQATT and CDR2 SNEGSKA (reference sequence). This CDR3 comprises 16 residues. This chain's CDR3 is CCASVHPGQGTTEAFF. The DNA of the CDR3 is TGCTGTGCTAGTGTACACCCGGGACAGGGGACCACTGAAGCTTTCTTT.

The J gene is TRBJ1-2, the V gene TRBV24-1, with D possibly matching TRBD1 (6 bases). The CDR3 totals 12 residues. Germline V gene lookup returns CDR1 KGHDR and CDR2 SFDVKD. Trimming pared 3 bases from V and 7 bases from J, leaving 8 bases between. The CDR3 spells CATSDRTVGYTF. The DNA of the CDR3 is TGTGCCACCAGTGATAGGACAGTTGGCTACACCTTC.

This clonotype was observed many times. The chain carries TRBV5-1 and TRBJ2-7; no reliable D call. CDR3 length equals 13 residues. The germline V gene encodes CDR1 SGHRS and CDR2 YFSETQ. Trimming took off 0 bases at V and 5 bases at J, with 9 bases between the two ends. The CDR3 DNA is TGCGCCAGCAGCTTGGAAATGCTTCACGAGCAGTACTTC. Its translation: CASSLEMLHEQYF. Filled out from reference TRBV5-1 and TRBJ2-7, the complete variable domain reads KAGVTQTPRYLIKTRGQQVTLSCSPISGHRSVSWYQQTPGQGLQFLFEYFSETQRNKGNFPGRFSGRQFSNSRSEMNVSTLELGDSALYLCASSLEMLHEQYFGPGTRLTVT.

This rearrangement joins TRBV29-1 to TRBJ2-5; the match to TRBD1 covers 9 bases. V lost 6 bases and J lost 8; bases outside the gene matches: 10. This CDR3 is built from 13 residues. From germline, CDR1 is SQVTM and CDR2 ANQGSEA. CDR3 amino acids: CSVGQGPRETQYF. In nucleotides, the CDR3 is TGCAGCGTGGGACAGGGACCAAGAGAAACCCAGTACTTC.

Many counts were recorded for this clonotype. The J gene is TRBJ1-6, the V gene TRBV5-1; a possible D gene is TRBD1 (6 bases). The CDR3 spans 14 residues. V lost 4 bases and J 9 bases, leaving 14 bases between the germline ends. Germline V gene lookup returns CDR1 SGHRS and CDR2 YFSETQ. CDR3 amino acids: CASSRDRMISPLHF. The CDR3 bases are TGCGCCAGCAGCCGAGACAGGATGATTTCACCCCTCCACTTT.

The J gene is TRBJ2-7, the V gene TRBV5-1; 10 positions match TRBD2. Trimming took 2 bases from V and 4 from J; bases not matched to a gene: 3. The CDR3 covers 14 residues. CDR1 is SGHRS and CDR2 is YFSETQ in the germline V gene. The CDR3 spells CASSLSGGAYEQYV. The DNA of the CDR3 is TGCGCCAGCAGCTTAAGCGGGGGGGCTTACGAGCAGTACGTC.

This clonotype was seen a handful of times. This chain links TRBV5-2 with TRBJ2-5; TRBD1, the table's D call, lacks a check against the DNA. TRBV5-2 counts as a pseudogene. CDR3 length equals 14 residues. The CDR3 nucleotides read TGTGCCAGCAACACAGGGGGCTTACAAGAGACCCAGTACTTC. This codes for CASNTGGLQETQYF.

The table lists this clonotype with many counts. The chain is built from TRBV4-2 and TRBJ2-3; D is undetermined. The length of the CDR3 is 15 residues. The germline gives CDR1 LGHNA, CDR2 YNFKEQ. V lost 0 bases to trimming and J lost 8 bases, with 15 bases between them. The CDR3, as DNA: TGTGCCAGCAGCCAAGACGTCTTTGCGCGTGGTACGCAGTATTTT. This encodes CASSQDVFARGTQYF.

In nucleotides, the CDR3 is TGCAGTGCTAGACGACTCTCGGGGAACACTGAAGCTTTCTTT. It codes for CSARRLSGNTEAFF. This sequence joins TRBV20-1 and TRBJ1-1; the D is unclear. V lost 2 bases and J lost 1, with 11 bases in between. The CDR3 is made up of 14 amino acids. Germline CDR1 and CDR2: DFQATT and SNEGSKA (reference sequence).

This chain connects TRBV6-1 to TRBJ2-1; 10 bases fit TRBD2. Trimming cost V 6 bases and J 8 bases; bases outside gene matches: 10. The CDR3 is 15 residues long. Germline assignment: CDR1 MNHNS and CDR2 SASEGT. The CDR3: CASRRPSGGEDEQFF. The CDR3 bases are TGTGCCAGCAGGAGACCTAGCGGGGGCGAGGATGAGCAGTTCTTC.

This clonotype was counted many times. The chain has TRBV10-3 and TRBJ2-7, with 9 bases identical to TRBD1. There are 17 residues in the CDR3. Per germline, CDR1 ENHRY and CDR2 SYGVKD. The ends lost 0 bases at V and 5 bases at J; junction bases unmatched: 11. CDR3 nucleotide sequence: TGTGCCATCAGTGAGTCGAAGGGGGCCGGACAGGGGAACGAGCAGTACTTC. This gives the protein CAISESKGAGQGNEQYF.

The V and J genes are TRBV6-5 and TRBJ2-7; 8 nucleotides align to TRBD2. The germline V gene has CDR1 MNHEY and CDR2 SVGAGI. V was clipped by 5 bases and J by 5 bases; unmatched bases: 14. This CDR3 has 16 amino acids. This CDR3 reads CASSIGFFGGADEQYF. The CDR3 bases are TGTGCCAGCAGTATCGGATTCTTCGGGGGGGCCGACGAGCAGTACTTC.

The chain carries TRBV12-3 or TRBV12-4 and TRBJ2-1; no clear D. The CDR3 length is 15 residues. Trimming shortened V by 3 bases and J by 0 bases, and 9 bases separated the two germline ends. CDR3 sequence: CASSFGLSSYNEQFF. As DNA, the CDR3 is TGTGCCAGCAGTTTTGGTCTTTCCTCCTACAATGAGCAGTTCTTC.